The 23 T cell receptor beta chains below were found in one sample sequenced in a study of cytomegalovirus exposure and HLA in healthy donors. A multiplex PCR was run with 60 Vbeta primers and 13 Jbeta primers. The assay was immunoSEQ multiplex PCR, and TCRdb's table has in-frame clones only and misses some. The sample has 250,000 to 350,000 clones, roughly 70% seen once; the top ten hold 2% to 2.5%. The sequenced material came from PBMCs. The receptors here all came from a female donor in good health and CMV-seronegative.

This chain links TRBV27 with TRBJ1-5, with D maybe TRBD1 (6 bases). Between the trimmed V and J ends, which lost 6 bases and 6 bases, there was a span of 21 bases. The CDR3 runs to 16 residues. From germline, CDR1 is MNHEY and CDR2 SMNVEV (reference sequence). CDR3 sequence (DNA): TGTGCCAGCAGCAGGGGAGCCCTAGGGGCGGGTCAGCCCCAGCATTTT. It is translated as CASSRGALGAGQPQHF.

The chain carries TRBV7-9 and TRBJ2-5; TRBD2 matches 9 bases. Trimming cost V 1 base and J 2 bases; bases outside gene matches: 2. Germline CDR1 SEHNR, CDR2 FQNEAQ (reference sequence). The CDR3 totals 15 residues. Here the CDR3 reads CASSLVAGGQETQYF. DNA of the CDR3: TGTGCCAGCAGCTTAGTGGCGGGAGGGCAAGAGACCCAGTACTTC.

The rearrangement uses TRBV7-2 and TRBJ2-1; 9 bases are shared with TRBD2. Per germline, CDR1 SGHTA and CDR2 FQGNSA. With V trimmed by 5 bases and J by 10 bases, 3 bases remained unmatched. CDR3 length equals 12 residues. The CDR3 protein is CASSALAGEQFF. CDR3 bases: TGTGCCAGCAGCGCCCTAGCGGGGGAGCAGTTCTTC.

The chain recombines TRBV19 with TRBJ2-7; a possible D gene is TRBD1 (5 bases). Germline CDR1 is LNHDA and CDR2 is SQIVND (reference sequence). This CDR3 has 14 residues. V was clipped by 3 bases and J by 5 bases, with 14 bases between them. The CDR3 nucleotides are TGTGCCAGTAGTATGGCAGGGCGGCACCACGAGCAGTACTTC. It translates to CASSMAGRHHEQYF.

This clone was counted between two and nine times. V is TRBV27 and J is TRBJ1-1; 7 bases agree with TRBD1. V was clipped by 4 bases and J by 10 bases; unmatched bases: 6. Germline V CDR1 and CDR2: MNHEY, SMNVEV (reference sequence). This CDR3 has 12 amino acids. The CDR3, as DNA: TGTGCCAGCAGTTATACAGGGGACCGAGCTTTCTTT. This encodes CASSYTGDRAFF.

The V gene is TRBV19, the J gene TRBJ2-7, with TRBD2 matching 13 bases. Germline V CDR1 and CDR2: LNHDA, SQIVND (reference sequence). Trimming removed 7 bases from V and 2 bases from J; junction bases left unmatched: 8. This CDR3 contains 16 residues. The CDR3, as DNA: TGTGCCAGTACCCCCTCGGGACTAGCGGGAACCTACGAGCAGTACTTC. Its translation is CASTPSGLAGTYEQYF.

The chain is built from TRBV28 and TRBJ2-1, with TRBD2 matching over 13 bases. The germline CDR1 and CDR2 sequences are MDHEN and SYDVKM. This CDR3 has 17 amino acids. V shed 6 bases, J shed 4 bases, and the junction held 9 bases outside the gene matches. As DNA, the CDR3 is TGTGCCAGCAGGCCCGGGACTAGCGGGATTGAGTACAATGAGCAGTTCTTC. This encodes CASRPGTSGIEYNEQFF.

The chain couples TRBV19 to TRBJ2-3; D may be TRBD2 (6 bases). V lost 6 bases to trimming and J lost 1 base, with 17 bases between them. The CDR3 has 16 amino acids. CDR1 is LNHDA and CDR2 is SQIVND in the germline V gene (reference sequence). The CDR3 loop reads CASRSSAGFGTDTQYF. The CDR3 DNA is TGTGCCAGTAGATCCTCGGCGGGATTTGGCACAGATACGCAGTATTTT. The full variable domain, rest sourced from reference TRBV19 and TRBJ2-3, is DGGITQSPKYLFRKEGQNVTLSCEQNLNHDAMYWYRQDPGQGLRLIYYSQIVNDFQKGDIAEGYSVSREKKESFPLTVTSAQKNPTAFYLCASRSSAGFGTDTQYFGPGTRLTVL.

J is TRBJ2-3 and V is TRBV28; D is possibly TRBD2 (6 bases). Trimming cost V 3 bases and J 1 base, with 14 bases left between them. Looked up from germline, CDR1 is MDHEN and CDR2 is SYDVKM. The CDR3 covers 16 residues. As DNA, the CDR3 is TGTGCCAGCAGTTTGGGACTGGGATTTCGCACAGATACGCAGTATTTT. Translation: CASSLGLGFRTDTQYF. The full variable domain, with the rest looked up from reference TRBV28 and TRBJ2-3, is DVKVTQSSRYLVKRTGEKVFLECVQDMDHENMFWYRQDPGLGLRLIYFSYDVKMKEKGDIPEGYSVSREKKERFSLILESASTNQTSMYLCASSLGLGFRTDTQYFGPGTRLTVL.

The rearrangement links TRBV30 to TRBJ2-1; D perhaps matches TRBD2 (6 bases). Trimming removed 4 bases at V and 7 bases at J, with 17 bases between. Germline V gene data show CDR1 as GTSNPN and CDR2 as SVGIG (reference sequence). This CDR3 contains 14 residues. CDR3 sequence reads: CAWTYSSSGNEQFF. The CDR3, as DNA: TGTGCCTGGACGTACAGCAGCAGCGGGAATGAGCAGTTCTTC.

The V and J genes are TRBV28 and TRBJ2-6; 8 nucleotides match TRBD1. Per the germline V gene, CDR1 is MDHEN and CDR2 is SYDVKM. Trimming took 5 bases from V and 2 from J; bases not matched to a gene: 2. This CDR3 spans 15 amino acids. In DNA, the CDR3 is TGTGCCAGCAGTCAGGGGGCTGCTGGGGCCAACGTCCTGACTTTC. Residues: CASSQGAAGANVLTF.

This chain joins TRBV28 and TRBJ2-2; 9 bases agree with TRBD2. The CDR3 extends over 17 amino acids. Germline V gene data show CDR1 as MDHEN and CDR2 as SYDVKM. After removal of 8 bases from V and 8 bases from J, the junction contained 18 bases not matched to a gene. The CDR3: CASLSMRLAAQRGELFF. The CDR3 DNA follows: TGTGCCAGCCTTAGCATGCGACTAGCGGCGCAGAGGGGGGAGCTGTTTTTT.

This clone was detected only a few times. The chain recombines TRBV6-1 with TRBJ2-7, with a tentative D call TRBD2 (6 bases). Germline CDR1 and CDR2: MNHNS and SASEGT. V lost 2 bases, J lost 3 bases, and 14 bases lay in between. The CDR3 is 15 amino acids. CDR3 DNA: TGTGCCAGCAGTGAACTGAGACCCGGGGGCTACGAGCAGTACTTC. Translated, it gives CASSELRPGGYEQYF.

Only a few counts were recorded for this clone. J is TRBJ1-2 and V is TRBV6-6; D is possibly TRBD1 (5 bases). This CDR3 spans 14 amino acids. Germline V gene data show CDR1 as MNHNY and CDR2 as SVGAGI (reference sequence). Trimming left V 4 bases short and J 1 base short, with 10 bases between. CDR3 coding DNA: TGTGCCAGCAGTTCGACCGGGGGTAACTATGGCTACACCTTC. It codes for CASSSTGGNYGYTF.

The chain carries TRBV7-9 and TRBJ1-4; D unclear. The germline V and J ends were trimmed by 8 bases and 0 bases, with 10 bases remaining between them. In germline, CDR1 is SEHNR, CDR2 FQNEAQ (reference sequence). CDR3 length: 14 amino acids. CDR3 nucleotide sequence: TGTGCCAGCCACCTCGGTGCAACTAATGAAAAACTGTTTTTT. Translating gives CASHLGATNEKLFF.

The CDR3: CASSPPTGVRAGEQFF. The CDR3 DNA follows: TGTGCCAGCAGTCCGCCGACAGGGGTACGAGCGGGTGAGCAGTTCTTC. V is TRBV28 and J is TRBJ2-1; 8 bases map to TRBD1. Germline V gives CDR1 MDHEN, CDR2 SYDVKM. With V trimmed by 5 bases and J by 9 bases, 15 bases remained unmatched. The CDR3 is 16 amino acids.

The chain joins TRBV4-1 to TRBJ1-2; D remains unclear. Trimming took 1 base from V and 0 from J, leaving 9 bases between them. The V gene's germline CDR1 is MGHRA and CDR2 YSYEKL. The CDR3 runs to 15 residues. This CDR3 is CASSQVWTSNYGYTF. CDR3 nucleotides: TGCGCCAGCAGCCAAGTATGGACTTCTAACTATGGCTACACCTTC.

This chain joins TRBV18 and TRBJ2-1; 12 positions match TRBD2. The CDR3 has 15 residues. The J segment lost 8 bases and the V segment lost 6 bases, leaving 8 bases of the junction unmatched. CDR1 is KGHSH and CDR2 is LQKENI in the germline V gene. The DNA of the CDR3 is TGTGCCAGCTCTCAGACTAGCGGGAGTGAGTATGAGCAGTTCTTC. Its protein product is CASSQTSGSEYEQFF.

This chain joins TRBV11-2 and TRBJ1-1, with D unresolved. The CDR3 has 14 residues. Trimming stripped 5 bases from V and 5 bases from J, with 15 bases between. Germline V CDR1 and CDR2: SGHAT, FQNNGV. CDR3 in DNA: TGTGCCAGCAGCCCACGCTCGGGTTGGACTGAAGCTTTCTTT. Translation: CASSPRSGWTEAFF.

The rearrangement links TRBV7-4 to TRBJ2-3; D uncertain. V was shortened by 7 bases and J by 0 bases, with 5 bases between the two germline ends. Germline V gene lookup returns CDR1 SGHVT and CDR2 SQSDAQ. This CDR3 comprises 12 residues. This CDR3 reads CASTPSTDTQYF. As DNA, the CDR3 is TGTGCCAGCACTCCTAGCACAGATACGCAGTATTTT.

V is TRBV5-1 and J is TRBJ2-2; D is possibly TRBD1 (6 bases). This CDR3 is built from 14 residues. The germline CDR1 and CDR2 sequences are SGHRS and YFSETQ. V was pared by 1 base and J by 7 bases, with 11 bases between. The CDR3 here is CASSLRAGVGELFF. In DNA, the CDR3 is TGCGCCAGCAGCTTGAGGGCAGGGGTCGGGGAGCTGTTTTTT.

The chain links TRBV25-1 to TRBJ2-2, with 7 nucleotides matching TRBD1. The CDR3 spans 16 residues. Germline V gene lookup returns CDR1 MGHDK and CDR2 SYGVNS. V shed 1 base and J 1 base; nucleotides not matched to a gene: 3. This CDR3 reads CASSEWTGKNTGELFF. CDR3 bases: TGTGCCAGCAGTGAATGGACAGGCAAGAACACCGGGGAGCTGTTTTTT.

A few counts support this clone. This sequence joins TRBV6-5 and TRBJ1-1, with D unclear. With 5 bases removed from V and 3 bases from J, the gap between germline ends came to 10 bases. From germline, CDR1 is MNHEY and CDR2 SVGAGI. The CDR3 covers 13 residues. The CDR3 protein is CASSAGVHTEAFF. The CDR3, as DNA: TGTGCCAGCAGTGCCGGAGTTCACACTGAAGCTTTCTTT.